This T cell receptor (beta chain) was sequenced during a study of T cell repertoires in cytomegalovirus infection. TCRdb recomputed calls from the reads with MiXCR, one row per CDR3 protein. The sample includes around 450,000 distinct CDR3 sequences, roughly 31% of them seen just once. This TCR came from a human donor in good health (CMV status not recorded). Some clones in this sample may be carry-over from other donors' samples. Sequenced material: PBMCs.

The DNA for the CDR3 is TGTGCCAGCAGTTACTATAACCCAGGGGAGGATGAAAAACTGTTTTTT. Its translation: CASSYYNPGEDEKLFF. The V call is TRBV6-6, the J call TRBJ1-4; TRBD1 is a possible D gene (6 bases). V lost 1 base, J lost 6 bases, and 15 bases lay in between. The CDR3 has 16 residues. Looked up from germline, CDR1 is MNHNY and CDR2 is SVGAGI (reference sequence).